These 15 T cell receptor beta chains originate from one sample sequenced in a study of tumor-infiltrating lymphocytes in primary liver carcinoma. RNA isolated from unsorted whole blood supplied the blood RNA, with germline DNA also extracted. Constant-region priming of around 500 ng total RNA yielded TCR beta cDNA. Modified slightly, ARM-PCR produced TCR beta libraries over three nested multiplex PCR rounds. Two initial PCR rounds of about 11 cycles each paired TRBV1-TRBV30 forward primers with a C-beta reverse primer. TCRdb called the multiplex PCR reads again in MiXCR, with one record for every CDR3 protein. Among 200,000 or so distinct CDR3 sequences listed, less than 70% were seen once. The specimen sequenced was peripheral blood. These receptors came from a woman aged 55-70 years with primary liver carcinoma and hepatitis B virus infection.

This rearrangement joins TRBV29-1 to TRBJ2-2, with unresolved D. Trimming left V 8 bases short and J 1 base short, with 14 bases between. The germline CDR1 and CDR2 sequences are SQVTM and ANQGSEA. CDR3 size: 14 residues. The CDR3 is CSFSKVKNTGELFF. In DNA, the CDR3 is TGCAGCTTTTCGAAAGTTAAGAACACCGGGGAGCTGTTTTTT.

With regard to this clonotype: An end of the junction differs from the germline gene, which may be a read error. J is TRBJ1-1 and V is TRBV4-1, with 7 bases aligning to TRBD1. The CDR3 spans 16 residues. The V gene's germline CDR1 is MGHRA and CDR2 YSYEKL. The CDR3 DNA follows: TGCGCCAGCATCCAATCCGGGACAGCCATGAACACCGAAGCTTTCTTT. Amino acids: CASIQSGTAMNTEAFF.

A note on this clonotype: Its ends do not fully match the called genes, so a read error is possible. The chain's CDR3 is CASSRRPFTNTEELFF. Here the CDR3 DNA reads TGTGCCAGCAGTAGGCGACCTTTTACGAACACCGAGGAGCTGTTTTTT. The V gene is TRBV12-3 or TRBV12-4, the J gene TRBJ2-2, with D hard to call. The CDR3 has 16 amino acids.

As for this clonotype: A junction boundary mismatches the germline segment, possibly from a read error. The chain is built from TRBV14 and TRBJ2-1; 7 bases agree with TRBD2. The CDR3 length is 18 residues. Germline loops: CDR1 SGHDN, CDR2 FVKESK. The CDR3 loop is CASNQDSASGLSYNEQFF. As DNA, the CDR3 is TGTGCCAGCAACCAAGATTCGGCTAGCGGACTCTCCTACAATGAGCAGTTCTTC.

In regard to this clonotype: A much larger clonotype is one base distant, so this may be a read error. The V and J genes are TRBV12-3 or TRBV12-4 and TRBJ2-5; D tentatively reads TRBD1 or TRBD2 (5 bases each). The CDR3 is 15 amino acids. The CDR3 DNA reads as TGTGCCAGCAGTTTAAAATTCGGGGCAGAAGAGACCCACTACTTC. Protein: CASSLKFGAEETHYF.

CDR3 in DNA: TGTGCCAGCAGCCAAGACGTCAGGGCCCGGCAGCATTTT. Its translation: CASSQDVRARQHF. The chain combines TRBV14 with TRBJ1-5; maybe TRBD1 (5 bases). The germline V gene has CDR1 SGHDN and CDR2 FVKESK. The CDR3 extends over 13 amino acids. V was cut by 0 bases and J by 13 bases, with 13 bases left in between.

This clonotype was detected a few times. J is TRBJ2-1 and V is TRBV5-1, with 8 bases identical to TRBD1. Losses at the gene ends were 0 bases for V and 9 bases for J; bases not matched to a gene: 2. The length of the CDR3 is 13 residues. Germline CDR1 and CDR2: SGHRS and YFSETQ. The CDR3 coding sequence is TGCGCCAGCAGCTTGGGCGACAGGGGTGAGCAGTTCTTC. Protein product: CASSLGDRGEQFF.

About this clonotype: At one end, the junction sequence differs from germline, possibly due to a read error. This chain links TRBV18 with TRBJ1-1; 7 nucleotides match TRBD1. The CDR3 runs 15 residues. The germline V gene encodes CDR1 KGHSH and CDR2 LQKENI. CDR3 nucleotides: TGTGCCAGGTCACCAGGGCAGGGGGAGATCACTGAAGCTTTCTTT. It translates to CARSPGQGEITEAFF.

In the case of this clonotype: One junction end disagrees with the germline gene, perhaps due to a read error. The chain links TRBV6-2 or TRBV6-3 to TRBJ2-2; D might be TRBD2 (5 bases). The CDR3 totals 14 residues. Germline loops: CDR1 MNHEY, CDR2 SVGEGT. The CDR3 region is CAGGGLLNIGELFF. The CDR3 DNA follows: TGTGCCGGTGGCGGGTTACTGAACATCGGGGAGCTGTTTTTT.

Only one count was recorded for this clonotype. This sequence joins TRBV27 and TRBJ2-1; TRBD2 matches 10 bases. V shed 5 bases and J 11 bases; nucleotides not matched to a gene: 15. This CDR3 has 16 amino acids. CDR1 and CDR2 from the germline V gene are MNHEY and SMNVEV (reference sequence). CDR3 amino acids: CASSPQGTAGGFQQFF. CDR3 nucleotide sequence: TGTGCCAGCAGTCCTCAGGGGACAGCGGGAGGGTTCCAGCAGTTCTTC.

This sequence joins TRBV5-6 and TRBJ2-2; D remains ambiguous. Germline-derived CDR1 and CDR2 are SGHDT and YYEEEE. The V gene lost 4 bases and the J gene lost 0 bases, with 13 bases spanning the gap. The CDR3 covers 16 residues. CDR3 sequence (DNA): TGTGCCAGCAGCCCCGGATCTACCCCGAACACCGGGGAGCTGTTTTTT. Its protein product is CASSPGSTPNTGELFF.

This clonotype occurred once. V and J are TRBV5-6 and TRBJ2-3; a weak D match, TRBD2 (5 bases). Germline V CDR1 and CDR2: SGHDT, YYEEEE. The V end was cut by 1 base, the J end by 2 bases, with 14 bases between. The CDR3 extends over 16 amino acids. The CDR3 region has the DNA TGTGCCAGCAGCTTGCTCGGGCGGGTGACCACAGATACGCAGTATTTT. It translates to CASSLLGRVTTDTQYF.

This chain uses TRBV20-1 with TRBJ2-5; 10 bases line up with TRBD1. V lost 5 bases and J lost 6; bases outside the gene matches: 9. Germline assignment: CDR1 DFQATT and CDR2 SNEGSKA (reference sequence). The CDR3 loop spans 14 amino acids. The CDR3 sequence: CSAAETGGAKTQYF. As DNA, the CDR3 is TGCAGTGCTGCCGAGACAGGGGGCGCGAAGACCCAGTACTTC.

As concerns this clonotype: An end of the junction differs from the germline gene, which may be a read error. The chain couples TRBV12-5 to TRBJ2-7; D is perhaps TRBD1 or TRBD2 (5 bases each). This CDR3 region has 16 residues. Germline CDR1 LGHNT, CDR2 FRNRAP. CDR3 DNA sequence: TGTGCTAGTGGTTTGGTACTCGGGGACGCCTCCTACGAGGAGTACTTC. Encoded protein: CASGLVLGDASYEEYF.

The rearrangement joins TRBV19 to TRBJ1-1; maybe TRBD1 (6 bases). V was cut by 5 bases and J by 5 bases, with 12 bases left in between. The germline V gene encodes CDR1 LNHDA and CDR2 SQIVND (reference sequence). The CDR3 has 13 residues. CDR3 nucleotides: TGTGCCAGTAGTCAGACAGGAACAACTGAAGCTTTCTTT. It is translated as CASSQTGTTEAFF.